These T cell receptor beta chains were read from a single sample in a study of cytomegalovirus exposure and HLA in healthy donors. Sequenced by immunoSEQ multiplex PCR; TCRdb stores in-frame clones only, minus some. The data show fewer than 150,000 clones, roughly three quarters seen once. What was sequenced was PBMCs. The receptors derive from a man in his thirties or forties in good health and CMV-seronegative. The CDR3 runs from the conserved cysteine through the conserved F or W. D genes are given only for firm matches. Clone size is not always given. Where it is, it says once, few, many or a class for expanded clones.

clone size	V gene	D gene	J gene	CDR3 DNA	CDR3 protein
NA	TRBV6-6	TRBD2	TRBJ2-7	TGTGCCAGCATATCTCGACGGGGGGGTTCCTACGAGCAGTACTTC	CASISRRGGSYEQYF
once	TRBV2	NA	TRBJ2-7	TGTGCCAGCACGGATAGCGGTACCTACGAGCAGTACTTC	CASTDSGTYEQYF
once	TRBV5-6	NA	TRBJ2-3	TGTGCCAGCAGCTCCCTACCGGGCACAGATACGCAGTATTTT	CASSSLPGTDTQYF
NA	TRBV6-8	TRBD1	TRBJ1-5	TGTGCCAGCATCTTCTCCTGGGACAGGGGTAGTAGCGATCAGCCCCAGCATTTT	CASIFSWDRGSSDQPQHF
NA	TRBV18	TRBD1	TRBJ1-1	TGTGCCAGCTTCCCAAACAGGGGAAGGACTGAAGCTTTCTTT	CASFPNRGRTEAFF
NA	TRBV7-8	NA	TRBJ1-2	TGTGCCAGCAGCTATTTGGGGGAGGAGGCCTATGGCTACACCTTC	CASSYLGEEAYGYTF
NA	TRBV7-2	TRBD2	TRBJ2-2	TGTGCCAGCAGCCTGGGACTAGCGGGGGGCAATTTTGGCACCGGGGAGCTGTTTTTT	CASSLGLAGGNFGTGELFF
few	TRBV7-8	NA	TRBJ2-5	TGTGCCAGCAGGACATCGTTAGGACAGTCACAAGAGACCCAGTACTTC	CASRTSLGQSQETQYF
NA	TRBV30	TRBD2	TRBJ2-4	TGTGCCTGGAGTAAACTTAGCGGGAGAAATAGCATTCAGTACTTC	CAWSKLSGRNSIQYF
NA	TRBV6-1	TRBD2	TRBJ2-7	TGTGCCAGCAGTGCCGGGACTAGCGCCTACGAGCAGTACTTC	CASSAGTSAYEQYF
NA	TRBV10-3	NA	TRBJ2-1	TGTGCCATCAGTGAGTCGGTGAGCATGTTCTTC	CAISESVSMFF
once	TRBV7-2	TRBD2	TRBJ2-3	TGTGCCAGCAGCCTGCTCGCTAGCGGGACAGATACGCAGTATTTT	CASSLLASGTDTQYF